Below are 23 T cell receptor beta chains sequenced from a single sample in a study of blood T cell repertoires in COVID-19. Generated by immunoSEQ multiplex PCR, the TCRdb table keeps only in-frame clones and is missing some. The sample contains 300,000 to 450,000 clones, 70% to 90% of which appear only once. Sequencing input: peripheral blood. These receptors came from an older woman with COVID-19, enrolled during active disease.

The chain couples TRBV6-5 to TRBJ1-6, with 11 bases that match TRBD1. This CDR3 is built from 15 residues. Germline CDR1 reads MNHEY; CDR2 reads SVGAGI. The junction had 12 bases not matched to a gene; V was cut back by 11 bases and J by 9 bases. The CDR3 sequence is CAGRPGQGVGSPLHF. The DNA for the CDR3 is TGTGCCGGCCGACCGGGACAGGGGGTCGGTTCACCCCTCCACTTT.

The chain employs TRBV27 and TRBJ1-2; D gene unclear. Germline CDR1 MNHEY, CDR2 SMNVEV (reference sequence). Trimming pared 6 bases from V and 6 bases from J, leaving 14 bases between. This CDR3 spans 13 amino acids. This CDR3 is CASRPLGADGYTF. The CDR3 nucleotides are TGTGCCAGCAGGCCCCTCGGAGCGGATGGCTACACCTTC.

This clone was counted a single time. This chain connects TRBV5-1 to TRBJ2-2; the D gene is possibly TRBD2 (5 bases). The V end was cut by 2 bases, the J end by 6 bases, with 14 bases between. This CDR3 is built from 15 residues. Germline V gene sequence: CDR1 SGHRS, CDR2 YFSETQ. The CDR3 nucleotides read TGCGCCAGCAGCTTCGTCCCGGGAAACCCCGGGGAGCTGTTTTTT. Encoded protein: CASSFVPGNPGELFF.

V and J are TRBV7-3 and TRBJ2-1, with 9 bases lining up with TRBD2. Trimming cost V 5 bases and J 2 bases; bases outside gene matches: 7. The germline V gene encodes CDR1 SGHTA and CDR2 FQGTGA. This CDR3 is built from 16 residues. CDR3 bases: TGTGCCAGCAGCCTCCTCGGCGGGGGGGCCTACAATGAGCAGTTCTTC. Protein: CASSLLGGGAYNEQFF.

Regarding this clone: The germline gene is not matched at one end of the junction; a read error may be the cause. CDR3: CASSFGSAGGPGF. CDR3 coding DNA: TGTGCCAGCAGTTTTGGTTCAGCAGGGGGCCCGGGTTTT. The rearrangement joins TRBV12-3 or TRBV12-4 to TRBJ2-3; 8 bases fit TRBD1. The CDR3 covers 13 residues.

J is TRBJ2-3 and V is TRBV5-5; 8 nucleotides line up with TRBD2. V shed 7 bases and J 2 bases; nucleotides not matched to a gene: 6. Germline loops: CDR1 SGHKS, CDR2 YYEKEE (reference sequence). This CDR3 region has 14 residues. CDR3 amino acids: CASSSSGDTDTQYF. For the CDR3, the DNA is TGTGCCAGCTCGAGTAGCGGGGACACAGATACGCAGTATTTT.

This sequence joins TRBV6-5 and TRBJ1-2, with 7 bases matching TRBD1. Germline loops: CDR1 MNHEY, CDR2 SVGAGI. Trimming cost V 4 bases and J 8 bases; bases outside gene matches: 10. The CDR3 has 14 residues. The DNA for the CDR3 is TGTGCCAGCAGTTTGGGACAGCCCGCTTTCGGCTACACCTTC. Residues: CASSLGQPAFGYTF.

The table lists this clone with a few counts. V usage is TRBV9 and J usage is TRBJ2-2; 7 bases match TRBD2. After removal of 4 bases from V and 1 base from J, the junction contained 7 bases not matched to a gene. The germline V gene has CDR1 SGDLS and CDR2 YYNGEE. The length of the CDR3 is 16 residues. The CDR3 loop is CASSFRSSGNTGELFF. For the CDR3, the DNA is TGTGCCAGCAGCTTCCGGTCTAGCGGGAACACCGGGGAGCTGTTTTTT.

This clone was observed a single time. V usage is TRBV27 and J usage is TRBJ1-5; no firm D call. The CDR3 contains 14 residues. Trimming shortened V by 4 bases and J by 6 bases, and 13 bases separated the two germline ends. Germline loops: CDR1 MNHEY, CDR2 SMNVEV (reference sequence). CDR3 DNA: TGTGCCAGCAGTTCCCGATTTGTTAGTCAGCCCCAGCATTTT. This sequence encodes CASSSRFVSQPQHF.

V is TRBV7-9 and J is TRBJ1-4; no definite D call. The CDR3 is made up of 12 amino acids. The V gene lost 4 bases and the J gene lost 8 bases, with 8 bases spanning the gap. Germline V gene sequence: CDR1 SEHNR, CDR2 FQNEAQ (reference sequence). The CDR3 DNA sequence: TGTGCCAGCAGCTCGACATCCGAAAAACTGTTTTTT. Encoded protein: CASSSTSEKLFF.

This clone has just one count. This CDR3 is CASSDALAKNIQYF. The CDR3, as DNA: TGTGCCAGCAGTGATGCGTTAGCCAAAAACATTCAGTACTTC. This chain uses TRBV2 with TRBJ2-4, with D hard to call. In germline, CDR1 is SNHLY, CDR2 FYNNEI. There are 14 residues in the CDR3. V was pared by 3 bases and J by 0 bases, with 6 bases between.

The chain has TRBV2 and TRBJ1-1; D unresolved. The CDR3 loop spans 15 amino acids. CDR1 is SNHLY, CDR2 FYNNEI, per germline. V was clipped by 3 bases and J by 0 bases, with 11 bases between them. This CDR3 is CASSDTAHMNTEAFF. CDR3 in DNA: TGTGCCAGCAGTGACACAGCTCATATGAACACTGAAGCTTTCTTT.

The V call is TRBV5-1, the J call TRBJ1-1; no reliable D call. CDR3 length equals 15 residues. CDR1 SGHRS and CDR2 YFSETQ come from the germline V gene. V shed 4 bases and J shed 1 base, with 14 bases lying between them. DNA for the CDR3: TGCGCCAGCAGCCCACAACGGCGGGGGAACACTGAAGCTTTCTTT. Translating it yields CASSPQRRGNTEAFF.

On this clone itself: One junction end does not reproduce the germline sequence, and a read error may be involved. The genes are TRBV28 and TRBJ2-3, with 7 bases fitting TRBD1. Germline V CDR1 and CDR2: MDHEN, SYDVKM. The CDR3 loop spans 11 amino acids. CDR3 bases: TGTGCCAGCAGTTTATTGTTGGACAGGCATTTT. It yields the protein CASSLLLDRHF.

This clone turned up a few times. CDR3: CAWSVVSGGTDTQYF. In nucleotides, the CDR3 is TGTGCCTGGAGTGTGGTTAGCGGGGGCACAGATACGCAGTATTTT. V usage is TRBV30 and J usage is TRBJ2-3; the match to TRBD2 covers 8 bases. The trim removed 0 bases at V and 1 base at J, leaving 3 bases unmatched. CDR3 size: 15 residues. Germline V lookup: CDR1 GTSNPN, CDR2 SVGIG (reference sequence).

The chain employs TRBV12-2 and TRBJ2-5; the tabulated D call, TRBD2, remains unverified against the DNA. TRBV12-2 is termed a pseudogene. CDR3 size: 17 residues. The CDR3, as DNA: TGTGCAAGTCGCTTAGGTTGGACTAGCGGGGGGACGGAGACCCAGTACTTC. It translates to CASRLGWTSGGTETQYF.

This clone was seen more than once but under ten times. V usage is TRBV5-5 and J usage is TRBJ2-3; D not resolved. From germline, CDR1 is SGHKS and CDR2 YYEKEE (reference sequence). V was pared by 2 bases and J by 0 bases, with 13 bases between. The CDR3 loop spans 16 amino acids. This chain's CDR3 is CASSFTATLSTDTQYF. The CDR3 coding sequence is TGTGCCAGCAGCTTTACAGCCACCCTGAGCACAGATACGCAGTATTTT.

V is TRBV30 and J is TRBJ2-7; D might be TRBD2 (7 bases). Germline values: CDR1 GTSNPN, CDR2 SVGIG (reference sequence). The CDR3 loop spans 13 amino acids. The V and J ends lost 5 bases and 5 bases respectively, with 16 bases between them. The CDR3 protein is CAWARGARDEQYF. CDR3 sequence (DNA): TGTGCCTGGGCACGGGGGGCGAGGGACGAGCAGTACTTC.

The V call is TRBV2, the J call TRBJ2-7; 12 nucleotides line up with TRBD2. V lost 5 bases and J lost 2; bases outside the gene matches: 4. The CDR3 extends over 15 amino acids. The germline CDR1 and CDR2 sequences are SNHLY and FYNNEI. The CDR3 reads CASSLLAGGTYEQYF. CDR3 DNA sequence: TGTGCCAGCAGTCTGCTAGCGGGGGGGACCTACGAGCAGTACTTC.

The chain recombines TRBV4-2 with TRBJ2-5; D gene uncertain. The germline CDR1 and CDR2 sequences are LGHNA and YNFKEQ. The CDR3 is 14 residues long. Trimming left V 1 base short and J 5 bases short, with 11 bases between. CDR3 coding DNA: TGTGCCAGCAGCCAAGTGCTGATTGCGGAGACCCAGTACTTC. Protein: CASSQVLIAETQYF.

For this clone: Its ends do not fully match the called genes, so a read error is possible. The chain uses TRBV2 and TRBJ1-2; D may be TRBD1 (6 bases). The germline gives CDR1 SNHLY, CDR2 FYNNEI. This CDR3 is built from 11 residues. DNA for the CDR3: TGTGCGAGCAGGGCAGGGGTTGGCTACACCTTC. It specifies CASRAGVGYTF.

The chain carries TRBV19 and TRBJ1-1, with D maybe TRBD1 (6 bases). This CDR3 has 14 amino acids. Germline V lookup: CDR1 LNHDA, CDR2 SQIVND (reference sequence). Trimming removed 5 bases at V and 5 bases at J, with 15 bases between. CDR3 protein: CASSVGAGVTEAFF. The CDR3 DNA sequence: TGTGCCAGTAGTGTGGGGGCAGGGGTGACTGAAGCTTTCTTT. The full variable domain, with the rest looked up from reference TRBV19 and TRBJ1-1, is DGGITQSPKYLFRKEGQNVTLSCEQNLNHDAMYWYRQDPGQGLRLIYYSQIVNDFQKGDIAEGYSVSREKKESFPLTVTSAQKNPTAFYLCASSVGAGVTEAFFGQGTRLTVV.

V usage is TRBV6-7 and J usage is TRBJ2-7; perhaps TRBD1 as D (5 bases). TRBV6-7 is an open reading frame, and its role is uncertain. The germline V and J ends were trimmed by 4 bases and 3 bases, with 10 bases remaining between them. This CDR3 has 13 amino acids. Written as DNA, the CDR3 is TGTGCCAGCAGTTCTGACAGAAGCTACGAGCAGTACTTC. As protein: CASSSDRSYEQYF.